These 2 T cell receptor beta chains were all obtained from the same sample, sequenced in a study of blood T cells in healthy people across ages. For the second PCR, which ran for 7 to 11 cycles, a sample-barcoded 5' primer and a J-beta primer mix were used. TCRdb ran MiXCR on the 5' RACE reads and lists one entry per CDR3 protein. The top ten clones hold under 30% of a sample with some 550,000 distinct CDR3 sequences, around half of them seen once. The sample was blood. The receptors come from a man aged 80 or over in good health.

The rearrangement uses TRBV9 and TRBJ2-7; 10 bases are a match to TRBD2. With 2 bases clipped from V and 3 bases from J, the junction kept 5 bases outside the gene matches. Germline V CDR1 and CDR2: SGDLS, YYNGEE. CDR3 length: 15 amino acids. Here the CDR3 DNA reads TGTGCCAGCAGCGTTTCCGGGACTAGCGACTACGAGCAGTACTTC. Translation gives CASSVSGTSDYEQYF.

This clonotype has more than one count but fewer than ten. The chain uses TRBV12-3 or TRBV12-4 and TRBJ2-7; D ambiguous. Trimming left V 3 bases short and J 6 bases short, with 12 bases between. The CDR3 runs 13 residues. The CDR3 here is CASSFLGGSEQYF. CDR3 nucleotide sequence: TGTGCCAGCAGTTTTCTGGGCGGCTCCGAGCAGTACTTC.